This TCR beta chain was found in a study of cytomegalovirus exposure and HLA in healthy donors (dated by TCRdb to the late 2010s). At the level of the whole study: An earlier analysis of about 560 of the donors reported around 280 Gb of sequence data and around 100 million unique TCR beta sequences obtained from approximately 180 million T cells. The study was designed to test whether signatures of past pathogen exposure could be identified by cataloging public T cell receptors. An early release that covered several hundred HLA-typed donors contained approximately 290 gigabases of sequencing data and 65 million to 100 million unique TCR sequences. To predict cytomegalovirus infection status, the study brought together high-throughput TCR immunosequencing, statistical association of individual TCRs with disease status, and machine learning. Besides the first cohort of hundreds of subjects, a separate validation cohort made up of around 120 different subjects was used. Every discovery cohort repertoire had been produced on one sequencing platform. HLA typing included class I and class II loci at four-digit resolution. The number of donors typed differed by locus, with about 629-640 for A, B, C, DRB1 and DQB1, roughly 520 for DQA1, over 600 for DPA1, and 450 to 480 for DPB1. Several DR-DQ haplotypes were treated as single units for association and clustering because of strong linkage in the cohort. In a later genetic analysis, genome-wide SNP genotypes for about 60% of the 666 donors were used, and that subset was treated as a discovery cohort. Alongside the repertoire data, information on donor age, sex, ethnicity and CMV serostatus was compiled. The genetic ancestry cluster associated with self-reported Caucasian donors included over 80% of the roughly 390 genotyped donors. The study profiled the T cell repertoires of around 700 subjects by immunosequencing and related them to cytomegalovirus serostatus. To decide whether each TCR beta V gene segment behaved as functional or pseudogenic, an earlier analysis of some 570 of the donors relied on high-throughput TCR beta sequencing. To study patterns of TCR occurrence, a later analysis re-analyzed previously published TCR beta repertoires from around 700 donors and added high-resolution HLA genotyping. The later analysis used no new phenotypic data to find candidate immune exposures, relying instead on TCR beta sequences and their occurrence across donors. On average, over 200,000 unique TCR beta nucleotide sequences were sequenced per donor among a few hundred genotyped donors of the cohort, with 15% to 20% of those sequences being non-productive. Study-wide findings and limitations: In a later analysis, TCR association rates were found to vary across HLA loci, with the most associated TCRs seen for DRB1 alleles and the fewest for HLA-C alleles. A later analysis found that most CMV-associated TCR beta chains appeared HLA-restricted, with HLA associations seemingly driven largely by CMV exposure. A later analysis found that HLA-associated TCR beta chains were more clonally expanded and had lower generation probabilities than equally common non-associated chains. The study listed around 160 TCR beta chains as associated with cytomegalovirus. In vitro tests confirmed that three of the cytomegalovirus-associated TCR beta chains recognize cytomegalovirus antigens. In a later analysis, some 18,000 TCR beta sequences were associated with specific HLA alleles at a false discovery rate of 0.05. A cluster of highly shared sequence variants was judged likely to be a technical artifact of the sequencing pipeline. Linkage disequilibrium might explain the correlated functional status among segregating V segments, but an unknown experimental factor could not be ruled out. A further reported finding was that TCR beta sequences accurately predicted the HLA-A and HLA-B alleles for most subjects in the first cohort. In a later genetic analysis, fewer N-insertions in productive TCRs were reported among donors in an Asian-associated ancestry cluster than the roughly 640-donor mean. The earlier analysis of fewer than 750 of the donors excluded some 15 rarely observed V segments, including chromosome 9 orphons, because counts were too low. The only immune exposure information available for the cohort was CMV serostatus. Some IMGT-functional V segments, including TRBV6-2 and TRBV6-3, could not be distinguished by the 87-base-pair reads and were therefore excluded. In a later genetic analysis, a missense DCLRE1C variant was associated with V-gene and J-gene trimming of TCR beta chains, and the association was replicated in an independent cohort. Roughly uniform sequencing depth across donors was assumed in presence/absence analyses, although this assumption may not hold. Several of the top co-occurrence clusters appeared to be linked to parvovirus B19, influenza, CMV and Epstein-Barr virus, according to a later analysis. When HLA alleles, especially DR and DQ, strongly co-occurred, attributing TCR associations to individual alleles was difficult. In this cohort, only TCR beta chains were sequenced, and detectable features were limited by the absence of alpha or paired-chain data. Because some donors lacked HLA typing at each locus, the association tests relied only on the typed subset. Broadly in line with IMGT annotations, most TCR beta V segments showed up in productive rearrangements about 87% or about 30% of the time in an earlier analysis of approximately 640 of the donors. Across donors, most TCR sequences were observed very rarely, whereas some public TCRs were present in many individuals. Cytomegalovirus status was reported to be diagnosed by the classifier with high specificity and sensitivity in both the original and validation cohorts. The authors suggested that the approach could potentially be generalized to other disease states and immunological phenotypes.

Comments on this clone: Its antigen is not yet known. It has no much larger one-base neighbor in the sample; base qualities were not kept.

Preparation of the library involved the immunoSEQ multiplex PCR assay. For the multiplex PCR, a mixture combining 60 forward primers for TCR Vbeta segments and 13 reverse primers for TCR Jbeta segments was used. Amplification of the CDR3 region of rearranged TCR beta genes was performed with a multiplex PCR assay on genomic DNA. The amplified TCR beta libraries were sequenced on the Illumina HiSeq System as 87-base-pair reads. As for how the authors treated the data: A later analysis counted approximately 74 million unique TCR beta chains across the 666 repertoires, and around 12 million of these chains were shared by at least two donors. Raw reads were error-corrected and collapsed into unique sequences with a nearest-neighbor algorithm that merged closely related sequences to remove PCR and sequencing errors. V, D and J gene segments were assigned by aligning CDR3 sequences to IMGT reference sequences. For a sequence to be retained, a match of at least six nucleotides to both a V gene segment and a J gene segment was required. A rearrangement counted as productive if the CDR3 had no stop codons and remained in frame with V and J, and every other rearrangement counted as non-productive. CDR3 was defined according to IMGT convention as the region running from the second conserved V-encoded cysteine to the conserved J-encoded phenylalanine. In an earlier analysis of approximately 590 of the donors, sequences lacking an unambiguous match to a single V gene segment were excluded. In an earlier analysis of approximately 590 of the donors, a V segment was called functional when productive rearrangements were above 56.7%, and segregating when the standard deviation between donors exceeded 5%. A statistical classification framework was built for diagnosing cytomegalovirus status from the catalog of TCR beta chain sequences. In a later analysis, TCR nucleotide sequences were compared against IMGT/GENE-DB human TR gene sequences so that V and J genes could be assigned. In a later analysis, CDR3 sequences and most-parsimonious VDJ recombination scenarios were assigned using the TCRdist pipeline. In a later analysis, each TCR beta chain was defined by its CDR3 amino acid sequence together with its V-gene family, and reads lacking a unique V-gene family were excluded. In a later analysis, 500 to 650 highly shared, low-generation-probability nucleotide sequences were removed to address suspected cross-contamination and a sequencing artifact. In a later analysis, a clonal expansion index for each public chain was calculated from normalized within-repertoire ranks of inferred template counts. A later analysis computed generation probabilities with a VDJ recombination model fitted to out-of-frame rearrangements, and checked the results against IGoR. Hypergeometric tests were used in a later analysis to score TCR-TCR, TCR-HLA and TCR-CMV co-occurrence, with a repertoire-size bias correction applied to the TCR pairs. To estimate false discovery rates, a later analysis permuted the HLA or CMV assignments 20 times. In a later analysis, co-occurring TCRs were grouped using DBSCAN, and TCRdist sequence similarity was added for clustering within HLA-allele-positive subsets. Repertoires with fewer than 30,000 or more than 120,000 public chains were left out of co-occurrence clustering, as were five repertoires with anomalous nucleotide sharing. In its TCRdb copy, this immuneACCESS table keeps in-frame sequences only and misses some clones. Where compared with another copy, unresolved V genes explain less than half of these, and the others have no known cause. V and J calls and clone size are given by that table; D and trimming were obtained from the DNA. This sample gives some 130,000 clones in total; 76% of them show up just once. 3% to 3.5% of the sample belongs to the ten largest clones.

The CDR3 starts with the cysteine, ends with the phenylalanine, and has 13 residues. This entry keeps only the CDR3 DNA: 39 bases, framed from base 1. The germline V gene (reference sequence) sets CDR1 to LNHDA and CDR2 to SQIVND. Trimming takes 10 bases off V and 3 bases off J; junction bases not matched to a gene: 7. The cohort was made up of 666 healthy bone marrow donors. At the time of sampling, all cohort members were nominally healthy, though unrecorded immune exposures were likely present. The donor tested CMV seronegative and was one of the 352 seronegative cohort members. Each donor provided a peripheral blood sample, and peripheral blood mononuclear cells were used for TCR beta sequencing. Genomic DNA extraction from the blood cell samples was performed with the Qiagen DNeasy Blood Extraction Kit.

This receptor chain uses TRBV19 and TRBJ2-7; 9 central bases correspond to TRBD2. This receptor was taken from a man aged 40-50 years in good health and CMV-seronegative. Sequenced input: PBMCs. The bases read TGTGCCACAGGCGGGGGGGCTGGCTACGAGCAGTACTTC. This codes for CATGGGAGYEQYF.